This TCR beta chain emerged from a study of T cell responses to AZD1222 COVID-19 vaccine listed by TCRdb under 2021. Notes on the research overall: AZD1222 recipients whose second dose came at about 4 weeks and those whose second dose came at about 12 weeks were combined into one group, since spike-specific TCR depth and breadth did not differ between the two schedules. A total of over 230 trial participants underwent TCR sequencing, of whom 207 received two doses of AZD1222 and approximately 25 received two doses of the MenACWY control vaccine. Trial participants were enrolled by age into 18-55, 56-69 and 70-plus year subgroups, with roughly 160, 29 and 62 TCR-sequenced participants respectively.

Comments on this clone: Its target antigen remains unknown. No much larger clonotype is one base removed from it; base qualities were not supplied.

Including cysteine and phenylalanine, the CDR3 has 15 amino acids. This entry keeps only the CDR3 DNA: 45 bases, framed from base 1. V is cut by 2 bases and J by 1 base, and the space between the germline ends is 12 bases. As encoded in the germline V gene, CDR1 is SGDLS while CDR2 is YYNGEE. The CDR3 regions of human TCRbeta chains were subjected to immunosequencing. Turning to the authors' computational methods: Repertoire TCRs were checked for matches against a reference library of SARS-CoV-2-specific TCRs that had been generated using the MIRA antigen-specificity platform. Breadth was defined as the fraction of unique TCRs that were SARS-CoV-2-associated. Depth was defined as the fraction of total T cells that were SARS-CoV-2-associated. Using the MIRA data, every spike-specific TCR was mapped to the spike region that the TCR reacted to and assigned to either a CD4 or a CD8 class. Log10-transformed breadth and depth values were compared by one-way ANOVA with Sidak's multiple comparisons tests. This is the immuneACCESS table as TCRdb keeps it, with only in-frame sequences that have V and J called. A part of the clones is gone; compared with another copy, unresolved V genes explain less than half, and the rest is unexplained. D and trimming come from the DNA, and the V and J calls and clone size come from that table. This sample is represented by over 65,000 clones; about 90% of them were singletons. The ten largest clones represent approximately 5.4% of the sample.

Overall study results and their limits: In the small 56-69-year group, the increase in depth fell short of significance, most likely because of low power. After two AZD1222 doses, both the breadth and the depth of spike-specific TCRs were significantly higher than at day 0 and than in MenACWY recipients. Nearly half of unique spike-specific TCRs reportedly recognized epitopes outside regions mutated in the B.1.351 and B.1.1.7 variants. No day 14 peak-response samples were available, so repertoires were characterized only after the peak T cell response. Participants were mostly white British, with more females than males. The authors suggested clonal diversity may have been underestimated. CD4 TCRs associated with the vaccine covered the entire spike protein, and the dominant responses were in regions 160-218 and 743-854. Conclusions about previously exposed vaccinees were limited because only a handful of AZD1222 recipients were SARS-CoV-2 seropositive at baseline.

In the paper's terms, the time point label means: baseline before first vaccination. Vaccinee samples were obtained from the UK trials COV001 and COV002, which included a single-blind randomized controlled phase 2/3 trial of AZD1222 (ChAdOx1 nCoV-19) in healthy adults. Trial participant PBMC samples were collected at day 0 and day 28 after the second dose for TCRbeta chain sequencing. The sequence derives from an adult in good health. Rearrangement joined TRBV9 to TRBJ1-1, and TRBD1 may be the D gene, going by 5 matching bases. This sample comprised peripheral blood, obtained on day 0 of AZD1222 vaccination. The nucleotide sequence is TGTGCCAGCAGCGTGGTCCGGACACCGAACACTGAAGCTTTCTTT. Translated, this is CASSVVRTPNTEAFF.